This paragraph reports one TCR beta chain. This record belongs to a study of blood T cell repertoires in COVID-19. Across the whole study: Acute and convalescent COVID-19 samples came from the United States, Italy and Spain.

TCRdb's table, derived via immunoSEQ multiplex PCR, lists solely in-frame clones and lacks some. Of some 340,000 clones in the sample, over 90% are singletons; the top ten hold around 3.9%. There are 16 residues in the CDR3. V trimming: 1 base; J trimming: 0 bases; junction bases outside the gene matches: 6. Germline CDR1 is LNHNV and CDR2 is YYDKDF (reference sequence). The rearrangement links TRBV15 to TRBJ2-7; 7 bases match TRBD1. Material: PBMCs or T cells enriched from blood (not recorded which). This sequence originates from a woman in her twenties or thirties who had been exposed to COVID-19. The CDR3 here is CATSRVSAGGSYEQYF. The CDR3 DNA reads as TGTGCCACCAGCAGAGTTTCGGCAGGGGGCTCCTACGAGCAGTACTTC.